Sequencing of this T cell receptor beta chain was carried out in a study of cytomegalovirus exposure and HLA in healthy donors. Germline CDR1 reads MNHEY; CDR2 reads SVGAGI. V was clipped by 3 bases and J by 7 bases; unmatched bases: 11. This CDR3 region has 15 residues. A few counts support this clone. Primers: 60 Vbeta forward and 13 Jbeta reverse. TCRdb's copy holds only in-frame clones and misses some; the assay was immunoSEQ multiplex PCR. The table records about 120,000 clones, 75% to 85% of them present only once. The sequencing sample was made of PBMCs. The clonotype originates from a man under 40 in good health and CMV-seronegative. The rearrangement uses TRBV6-5 and TRBJ1-1, with 7 bases matching TRBD1. CDR3 nucleotide sequence: TGTGCCAGCAGTTATTCCGGGACAGTACCCTATGAAGCTTTCTTT. Translation gives CASSYSGTVPYEAFF.